Below are 5 T cell receptor beta chains sequenced from a single sample in a study of OX40 agonist ivuxolimab in advanced cancers. Generated by immunoSEQ multiplex PCR, the TCRdb table keeps only in-frame clones and is missing some. The profile covers 80,000 to 100,000 clones, with less than 95% appearing a single time and about 1.6% taken by the ten largest. The sequenced sample was CD4+ or CD8+ T cells sorted from blood, obtained in a trial of the OX40 agonist ivuxolimab. The origin of the receptors is an adult with an advanced solid tumor such as melanoma, head and neck, liver or kidney cancer.

This clone was detected only once. The junction differs from germline at one of its ends, possibly a read error. The chain combines TRBV11-3 with TRBJ2-3, with D perhaps given as TRBD1 or TRBD2 (5 bases each). In germline, CDR1 is SGHNT, CDR2 YENEEA. CDR3 size: 15 residues. CDR3 nucleotides: TGTGCCGGCAGCTTCCGGGACCCCGGCACAGATACGCAGTATTTT. Translating it yields CAGSFRDPGTDTQYF.

The V and J genes are TRBV11-2 and TRBJ2-7; 9 nucleotides align to TRBD1. The CDR3 covers 16 residues. In germline, CDR1 is SGHAT, CDR2 FQNNGV. Unmatched junction bases numbered 9, after V lost 2 bases and J lost 4 bases. CDR3 residues: CASSLYSGQGRYEQYF. The CDR3, as DNA: TGTGCCAGCAGCTTATATTCCGGACAGGGGAGGTACGAGCAGTACTTC.

This chain joins TRBV7-2 and TRBJ2-4; D is undetermined. Germline V CDR1 and CDR2: SGHTA, FQGNSA. V lost 7 bases, J lost 3 bases, and 10 bases lay in between. The CDR3 is made up of 13 amino acids. The CDR3 region has the DNA TGTGCCAGCAAAGGGCTGGGCAAAAACATTCAGTACTTC. Protein product: CASKGLGKNIQYF.

The genes are TRBV27 and TRBJ2-5, with 10 nucleotides matching TRBD2. Germline lookup yields CDR1 MNHEY and CDR2 SMNVEV (reference sequence). The CDR3 consists of 14 residues. Trimming removed 6 bases from V and 9 bases from J; junction bases left unmatched: 10. CDR3 nucleotides: TGTGCCAGCAGACCAACTAGCGGGGTCCAGGCCCAGTACTTC. Amino acids: CASRPTSGVQAQYF.

The rearrangement links TRBV5-8 to TRBJ2-7; D is uncertain. V lost 4 bases and J 7 bases, leaving 12 bases between the germline ends. In germline, CDR1 is SGHTS, CDR2 YDEGEE. The CDR3 is 12 amino acids. CDR3 in DNA: TGTGCCAGCAGCCTCCGCCGTTTTGAGCAGTACTTC. Encoded protein: CASSLRRFEQYF.